The T cell receptor (beta chain) described here comes from a study of cytomegalovirus exposure and HLA in healthy donors. As concerns this clone: The antigen remains unidentified.

Study results and limitations: It was shown in a later analysis that HLA-associated TCR beta chains were more clonally expanded than other, equally common chains. A later analysis linked a missense DCLRE1C variant to TCR beta V- and J-gene trimming.

13 Jbeta primers and 60 Vbeta primers were used for the PCR. Profiling relied on immunoSEQ multiplex PCR, and the TCRdb table lists in-frame clones only, not all of them. Of approximately 150,000 clones in the sample, over 60% were seen once. V gave up 2 bases and J gave up 7 bases; unmatched junction bases: 8. The CDR3 runs 15 residues. Germline assignment: CDR1 KGHSH and CDR2 LQKENI. The receptor was isolated from a man between 40 and 49 years old in good health and CMV-seropositive. The specimen was PBMCs. The chain links TRBV18 to TRBJ1-5; 7 bases are shared with TRBD1. The CDR3 DNA reads as TGTGCCAGCTCACCAGAGAGTGACAGGGACCAGCCCCAGCATTTT. Translated: CASSPESDRDQPQHF.